One and the same sample provided the 20 T cell receptor beta chains below, sequenced in a study of cytomegalovirus exposure and HLA in healthy donors. The PCR ran on 60 Vbeta and 13 Jbeta primers. Libraries were prepared by immunoSEQ multiplex PCR; TCRdb keeps only in-frame clonotypes and omits some of them. The sample shows about 190,000 clones, about four fifths of them seen only once. The sequencing sample was made of PBMCs. These receptors came from a woman in her twenties or thirties in good health and CMV-seropositive.

This clone has just a few counts. This sequence joins TRBV7-3 and TRBJ1-1; no definite D call. In germline, CDR1 is SGHTA, CDR2 FQGTGA. Trimming took off 9 bases at V and 4 bases at J, with 9 bases between the two ends. CDR3 size: 11 residues. The CDR3 bases are TGTGCCAGTAGCATGGCCACTGAAGCTTTCTTT. This gives the protein CASSMATEAFF.

The chain joins TRBV13 to TRBJ2-2; 9 bases map to TRBD1. Per germline, CDR1 PRHDT and CDR2 FYEKMQ (reference sequence). The CDR3 contains 16 residues. Trimming cost V 0 bases and J 4 bases; bases outside gene matches: 3. In DNA, the CDR3 is TGTGCCAGCAGCTTAGGGACAGGGGGAGGCACCGGGGAGCTGTTTTTT. It is translated as CASSLGTGGGTGELFF. Full variable domain (remainder filled in from reference TRBV13 and TRBJ2-2): AAGVIQSPRHLIKEKRETATLKCYPIPRHDTVYWYQQGPGQDPQFLISFYEKMQSDKGSIPDRFSAQQFSDYHSELNMSSLELGDSALYFCASSLGTGGGTGELFFGEGSRLTVL.

The V gene is TRBV9, the J gene TRBJ2-1, with 11 bases lining up with TRBD2. Germline CDR1 is SGDLS and CDR2 is YYNGEE. CDR3 size: 15 residues. V lost 4 bases, J lost 6 bases, and 6 bases stayed unmatched. The chain's CDR3 is CASSLAGTSGNEQFF. As DNA, the CDR3 is TGTGCCAGCAGCTTGGCCGGGACTAGCGGCAATGAGCAGTTCTTC.

The J gene is TRBJ2-2, the V gene TRBV7-2; 12 bases map to TRBD2. The CDR3 is made up of 15 amino acids. CDR1 is SGHTA and CDR2 is FQGNSA in the germline V gene. J gave up 7 bases and V 7 bases, and 7 bases lay outside the gene matches. CDR3 DNA sequence: TGTGCCAGCAACCTAGCGGGAGGGCGGAACGGGGAGCTGTTTTTT. It is translated as CASNLAGGRNGELFF.

This clone was seen a single time. Here the CDR3 DNA reads TGTGCCATCAGTGAGTCCGGGACTAGCGGGAGTATGACCTACGAGCAGTACTTC. Translated, it gives CAISESGTSGSMTYEQYF. The V call is TRBV10-3, the J call TRBJ2-7; TRBD2 matches at 14 bases. The CDR3 has 18 residues. CDR1 is ENHRY, CDR2 SYGVKD, per germline. The J segment lost 2 bases and the V segment lost 0 bases, leaving 6 bases of the junction unmatched.

The CDR3 DNA sequence: TGCAGCGTTGGAGGGACTAGCGGTTACAATGAGCAGTTCTTC. Residues: CSVGGTSGYNEQFF. The chain is built from TRBV29-1 and TRBJ2-1; 11 bases line up with TRBD2. Trimming removed 4 bases from V and 4 bases from J; junction bases left unmatched: 3. Germline-derived CDR1 and CDR2 are SQVTM and ANQGSEA. CDR3 length: 14 amino acids.

The count of this clone is one. Written as DNA, the CDR3 is TGCAGCGTCGTGACAGGGTGGGCTTTCTTT. Translation: CSVVTGWAFF. The chain carries TRBV29-1 and TRBJ1-1; 7 nucleotides line up with TRBD1. The germline CDR1 and CDR2 sequences are SQVTM and ANQGSEA. The CDR3 is 10 amino acids. The ends lost 6 bases at V and 11 bases at J; junction bases unmatched: 6. Looking up the rest from reference TRBV29-1 and TRBJ1-1 gives the full variable domain: SAVISQKPSRDICQRGTSLTIQCQVDSQVTMMFWYRQQPGQSLTLIATANQGSEATYESGFVIDKFPISRPNLTFSTLTVSNMSPEDSSIYLCSVVTGWAFFGQGTRLTVV.

J is TRBJ1-2 and V is TRBV20-1; D gene uncertain. This CDR3 spans 11 amino acids. Germline CDR1 is DFQATT and CDR2 is SNEGSKA (reference sequence). The germline V and J ends were trimmed by 5 bases and 7 bases, with 11 bases remaining between them. The CDR3 protein is CSASGLGGYTF. The CDR3 DNA reads as TGCAGTGCTTCCGGACTGGGTGGCTACACCTTC.

The chain couples TRBV15 to TRBJ2-1, with TRBD2 matching over 11 bases. Germline CDR1 and CDR2: LNHNV and YYDKDF (reference sequence). The CDR3 has 17 amino acids. The junction had 7 bases not matched to a gene; V was cut back by 0 bases and J by 6 bases. The chain's CDR3 is CATSRDLLLAGVNEQFF. CDR3 DNA: TGTGCCACCAGCAGAGACCTCCTACTAGCGGGAGTCAATGAGCAGTTCTTC.

This chain joins TRBV27 and TRBJ2-5, with 13 bases matching TRBD2. This CDR3 is 17 amino acids long. V shed 5 bases and J 1 base; nucleotides not matched to a gene: 7. CDR1 and CDR2 (germline): MNHEY, SMNVEV (reference sequence). CDR3 amino acids: CASSPRLAGGLQETQYF. The CDR3 DNA reads as TGTGCCAGCAGTCCAAGACTAGCGGGGGGACTCCAAGAGACCCAGTACTTC.

J is TRBJ2-1 and V is TRBV2, with 12 bases matching TRBD2. Germline CDR1 and CDR2: SNHLY and FYNNEI. Trimming removed 5 bases from V and 6 bases from J; junction bases left unmatched: 8. The CDR3 covers 16 residues. Here the CDR3 DNA reads TGTGCCAGCAGTCACACGACTAGCGGGAGTCCCAATGAGCAGTTCTTC. This encodes CASSHTTSGSPNEQFF.

The chain has TRBV28 and TRBJ1-3; 9 nucleotides agree with TRBD1. The V segment lost 6 bases and the J segment 3 bases; nucleotides outside the gene matches: 9. The CDR3 runs to 16 residues. Germline values: CDR1 MDHEN, CDR2 SYDVKM. The DNA of the CDR3 is TGTGCCAGCAGCTACAGGGGGCACGGGATTGGAAACACCATATATTTT. It yields the protein CASSYRGHGIGNTIYF.

V gene TRBV7-2 combines with J gene TRBJ2-1; D gene unclear. This CDR3 contains 13 residues. V lost 1 base to trimming and J lost 4 bases, with 5 bases between them. The V gene's germline CDR1 is SGHTA and CDR2 FQGNSA. The CDR3 protein is CASSLDGYNEQFF. DNA of the CDR3: TGTGCCAGCAGCTTAGACGGTTACAATGAGCAGTTCTTC.

The chain joins TRBV5-6 to TRBJ2-7; a possible D gene is TRBD2 (6 bases). V shed 4 bases and J shed 2 bases, with 16 bases lying between them. CDR1 and CDR2 (germline): SGHDT, YYEEEE. The CDR3 is made up of 15 amino acids. CDR3 residues: CASSGPMGGAYEQYF. The CDR3 nucleotides read TGTGCCAGCAGCGGTCCGATGGGCGGGGCCTACGAGCAGTACTTC.

The CDR3, as DNA: TGTGCCAGCAGCTTCACAGTGGAACAGTCCTACGAGCAGTACTTC. It specifies CASSFTVEQSYEQYF. This chain joins TRBV7-2 and TRBJ2-7; D not certain. Trimming stripped 3 bases from V and 1 base from J, with 13 bases between. The CDR3 has 15 residues. Germline CDR1 is SGHTA and CDR2 is FQGNSA. Full variable domain (outside the CDR3, taken from reference TRBV7-2 and TRBJ2-7): GAGVSQSPSNKVTEKGKDVELRCDPISGHTALYWYRQSLGQGLEFLIYFQGNSAPDKSGLPSDRFSAERTGGSVSTLTIQRTQQEDSAVYLCASSFTVEQSYEQYFGPGTRLTVT.

The chain joins TRBV2 to TRBJ1-2, with D perhaps matching TRBD1 (6 bases). The CDR3 extends over 14 amino acids. V was trimmed by 6 bases and J by 7 bases, leaving 18 bases between them. Per germline, CDR1 SNHLY and CDR2 FYNNEI. The CDR3 reads CASRQQGWFRGYTF. The CDR3 DNA reads as TGTGCCAGCAGGCAACAGGGTTGGTTCCGTGGCTACACCTTC. The full variable domain, in which reference TRBV2 and TRBJ1-2 provide the parts outside the CDR3, is EPEVTQTPSHQVTQMGQEVILRCVPISNHLYFYWYRQILGQKVEFLVSFYNNEISEKSEIFDDQFSVERPDGSNFTLKIRSTKLEDSAMYFCASRQQGWFRGYTFGSGTRLTVV.

This chain joins TRBV5-6 and TRBJ2-2, with D possibly matching TRBD1 (6 bases). CDR1 and CDR2 from the germline V gene are SGHDT and YYEEEE. Between the trimmed V and J ends, which lost 0 bases and 4 bases, there was a span of 10 bases. The CDR3 loop spans 15 amino acids. The CDR3 protein is CASSLDRDPTGELFF. DNA for the CDR3: TGTGCCAGCAGCTTGGACAGGGACCCCACCGGGGAGCTGTTTTTT.

The chain joins TRBV5-6 to TRBJ2-7; 8 nucleotides align to TRBD1. J lost 3 bases, V lost 4 bases, and 9 bases had no gene match. This CDR3 region has 15 residues. The germline CDR1 and CDR2 sequences are SGHDT and YYEEEE. The CDR3 nucleotides are TGTGCCAGCAGCGGGAAGAGGGACAGGAACTACGAGCAGTACTTC. It is translated as CASSGKRDRNYEQYF. Combining the CDR3 with reference TRBV5-6 and TRBJ2-7 gives the whole variable domain DAGVTQSPTHLIKTRGQQVTLRCSPKSGHDTVSWYQQALGQGPQFIFQYYEEEERQRGNFPDRFSGHQFPNYSSELNVNALLLGDSALYLCASSGKRDRNYEQYFGPGTRLTVT.

V is TRBV6-1 and J is TRBJ2-7; 7 bases align to TRBD1. Germline CDR1 is MNHNS and CDR2 is SASEGT. The CDR3 runs 14 residues. V shed 5 bases, J shed 3 bases, and the junction held 7 bases outside the gene matches. The CDR3 coding sequence is TGTGCCAGCAGTAGAGACAGGGAGTTCTACGAGCAGTACTTC. Its translation: CASSRDREFYEQYF.

This chain connects TRBV7-9 to TRBJ1-2; 10 bases align to TRBD1. V lost 0 bases, J lost 6 bases, and 7 bases stayed unmatched. This CDR3 comprises 16 residues. CDR1 SEHNR and CDR2 FQNEAQ come from the germline V gene (reference sequence). The CDR3 bases are TGTGCCAGCAGCTTAGCCGGAGACAGGGGGCCGCATGGCTACACCTTC. Its translation is CASSLAGDRGPHGYTF.